The rows below give T cell receptor beta chains drawn from one sample of a study of blood T cell repertoires in COVID-19. Clones were sequenced by immunoSEQ multiplex PCR, and TCRdb holds only the in-frame ones, with some missing. The sample holds 85,000 to 120,000 clones; more than 75% are singletons and the top ten take around 2.9%. The sample comprised peripheral blood. The receptors shown here come from a man aged 45-60 years with active or convalescent COVID-19. CDR3s include the opening cysteine and the closing phenylalanine or tryptophan. The D gene is left open where the match is weak. Where a row states a size, it is once, few, many or the class of an expanded clone; other rows omit it.

j_call clone_size v_call d_call cdr3_aa cdr3_nt
TRBJ2-2 few TRBV28 TRBD1 CASRTGYTGELFF TGTGCCAGTCGGACAGGATACACCGGGGAGCTGTTTTTT
TRBJ2-3 NA TRBV4-1 TRBD1 CASSDRGRSGTDTQYF TGCGCCAGCAGCGACAGGGGGCGGTCGGGCACAGATACGCAGTATTTT
TRBJ1-4 NA TRBV7-9 NA CASNLGGNEKLFF TGTGCCAGCAATCTGGGAGGGAATGAAAAACTGTTTTTT
TRBJ1-2 NA TRBV7-9 TRBD1 CASSSTGTGGYTF TGTGCCAGCAGCTCAACCGGGACAGGGGGCTACACCTTC
TRBJ2-1 NA TRBV28 NA CASRSRDIYSYNEQFF TGTGCCAGCAGGTCCCGGGACATCTACTCCTACAATGAGCAGTTCTTC
TRBJ1-4 NA TRBV5-1 NA CASSYNGANEKLFF TGCGCCAGCAGCTATAACGGTGCTAATGAAAAACTGTTTTTT
TRBJ2-2 NA TRBV11-2 TRBD2 CASSLAQGGTGELFF TGTGCCAGCAGCTTAGCGCAGGGAGGGACCGGGGAGCTGTTTTTT
TRBJ2-5 NA TRBV19 TRBD2 CASSPVGEGETQYF TGTGCCAGTAGTCCTGTAGGGGAGGGAGAGACCCAGTACTTC
TRBJ2-5 NA TRBV7-2 TRBD2 CASSSGLAGGQETQYF TGTGCCAGCAGCTCCGGACTAGCGGGGGGGCAAGAGACCCAGTACTTC
TRBJ1-5 NA TRBV25-1 TRBD1 CASILDRGMQPQHF TGTGCCAGCATCCTGGACAGGGGAATGCAGCCCCAGCATTTT
TRBJ2-2 NA TRBV10-3 NA CAISVRAGIVGELFF TGTGCCATCAGTGTTCGGGCAGGGATCGTGGGGGAGCTGTTTTTT
TRBJ2-1 NA TRBV12-3/TRBV12-4 TRBD2 CASSLRGGNEQFF TGTGCCAGCAGTTTGAGGGGAGGGAATGAGCAGTTCTTC
TRBJ1-4 NA TRBV7-9 NA CASSQTATNEKLFF TGTGCCAGCAGCCAAACAGCAACTAATGAAAAACTGTTTTTT
TRBJ1-1 NA TRBV10-3 TRBD1 CAISDKQGSTEAFF TGTGCCATCAGTGATAAACAGGGGAGCACTGAAGCTTTCTTT
TRBJ1-4 NA TRBV28 TRBD1 CASSETGGVNEKLFF TGTGCCAGCAGTGAGACAGGGGGCGTTAATGAAAAACTGTTTTTT
TRBJ1-4 NA TRBV5-8 NA CASSLAGQGGEKLFF TGTGCCAGCAGCTTGGCCGGGCAGGGAGGTGAAAAACTGTTTTTT
TRBJ2-5 NA TRBV6-5 NA CASSYSVRGQETQYF TGTGCCAGCAGTTACTCGGTCCGGGGGCAAGAGACCCAGTACTTC
TRBJ2-3 few TRBV6-5 TRBD1 CASSYGRGLNTDTQYF TGTGCCAGCAGTTATGGTAGGGGGCTGAACACAGATACGCAGTATTTT
TRBJ1-6 NA TRBV4-1 TRBD1 CASRLTGGNSPLHF TGCGCCAGCAGGCTTACAGGGGGGAATTCACCCCTCCACTTT
TRBJ2-2 NA TRBV27 TRBD2 CASSLGTSGGASGSTGELFF TGTGCCAGCAGTTTAGGGACTAGCGGGGGGGCCTCTGGTAGCACCGGGGAGCTGTTTTTT
TRBJ2-2 few TRBV9 NA CASSVGQGSTGELFF TGTGCCAGCAGCGTAGGGCAGGGATCCACCGGGGAGCTGTTTTTT
TRBJ2-5 NA TRBV6-5 NA CASRNRMTGTQYF TGTGCCAGCAGAAACAGGATGACGGGGACCCAGTACTTC
TRBJ2-7 few TRBV11-3 TRBD1 CASSRDRLSEQYF TGTGCCAGCAGCCGGGACAGGCTTTCAGAGCAGTACTTC
TRBJ2-2 NA TRBV11-2 NA CASSSFSPAGELFF TGTGCCAGCAGCTCCTTCTCCCCCGCCGGGGAGCTGTTTTTT
TRBJ1-2 NA TRBV7-2 TRBD1 CASSPGTANYGYTF TGTGCCAGCAGCCCCGGGACAGCGAACTATGGCTACACCTTC
TRBJ1-1 once TRBV18 TRBD1 CASSHGGGGTEAFF TGTGCCAGCTCACACGGAGGGGGCGGGACTGAAGCTTTCTTT
TRBJ2-7 few TRBV3-1/TRBV3-2 NA CASSQGPRSYEQYF TGTGCCAGCAGCCAAGGACCTAGGTCCTACGAGCAGTACTTC
TRBJ1-5 NA TRBV28 TRBD1 CASSRGQQPQHF TGTGCCAGCAGCAGGGGGCAACAGCCCCAGCATTTT
TRBJ1-6 NA TRBV5-8 TRBD1 CASSLRTGYNSPLHF TGTGCCAGCAGCTTGAGGACAGGGTATAATTCACCCCTCCACTTT
TRBJ1-1 NA TRBV10-3 NA CAISTTGNTEAFF TGTGCCATCAGCACGACAGGGAACACTGAAGCTTTCTTT
TRBJ1-2 NA TRBV7-2 NA CASSDYGLHYGYTF TGTGCCAGCAGCGACTACGGGCTACACTATGGCTACACCTTC
TRBJ1-1 NA TRBV30 TRBD1 CAWSVLGQEAFF TGTGCCTGGAGTGTATTGGGACAGGAAGCTTTCTTT
TRBJ2-5 NA TRBV5-1 NA CASRSGEETQYF TGCGCCAGCAGGTCAGGGGAAGAGACCCAGTACTTC
TRBJ2-7 NA TRBV9 NA CASSGSITGGEQYF TGTGCCAGCAGCGGCAGTATCACGGGTGGCGAGCAGTACTTC
TRBJ2-2 NA TRBV28 NA CASSLLSEAGELFF TGTGCCAGCAGTCTACTATCGGAAGCCGGGGAGCTGTTTTTT
TRBJ2-7 NA TRBV11-3 NA CASSFSKNYEQYF TGTGCCAGCAGCTTTAGTAAGAACTACGAGCAGTACTTC
TRBJ1-6 NA TRBV28 NA CASSVSDSPLHF TGTGCCAGCAGTGTATCAGATTCACCCCTCCACTTT
TRBJ2-7 NA TRBV5-1 TRBD1 CASRLGQGYEQYF TGCGCCAGCAGACTGGGACAGGGTTACGAGCAGTACTTC
TRBJ2-5 NA TRBV3-1/TRBV3-2 TRBD2 CASSLRPASGGETQYF TGTGCCAGCAGCCTCCGACCCGCTAGCGGGGGCGAGACCCAGTACTTC
TRBJ1-5 NA TRBV30 TRBD1 CAWSVGQGDQPQHF TGTGCCTGGAGTGTCGGACAGGGGGATCAGCCCCAGCATTTT
TRBJ2-3 NA TRBV30 TRBD2 CAWSDSGYTDTQYF TGTGCCTGGAGTGATAGCGGGTACACAGATACGCAGTATTTT
TRBJ1-6 NA TRBV2 TRBD1 CASSADRGPSPLHF TGTGCCAGCAGTGCTGACAGGGGGCCTTCACCCCTCCACTTT
TRBJ1-2 NA TRBV28 TRBD1 CASSPDRGGGYTF TGTGCCAGCAGCCCGGACAGGGGAGGAGGCTACACCTTC
TRBJ1-1 NA TRBV2 NA CASTRGRNTEAFF TGTGCCAGCACAAGGGGGAGGAACACTGAAGCTTTCTTT
TRBJ1-1 NA TRBV19 NA CASSPEFDREAFF TGTGCCAGTAGTCCGGAATTCGACAGAGAAGCTTTCTTT
TRBJ1-1 few TRBV7-8 NA CASSLQGRMNTEAFF TGTGCCAGCAGCTTACAGGGCAGAATGAACACTGAAGCTTTCTTT
TRBJ2-3 NA TRBV19 TRBD1 CASRQGGQGGPDTQYF TGTGCCAGTAGACAAGGGGGACAGGGGGGCCCAGATACGCAGTATTTT
TRBJ2-5 NA TRBV19 TRBD2 CASSRWGGGPETQYF TGTGCCAGTAGCCGTTGGGGCGGGGGGCCGGAGACCCAGTACTTC
TRBJ2-2 NA TRBV4-3 NA CASSPGRGGPTGELFF TGCGCCAGCAGCCCGGGTAGGGGAGGTCCTACCGGGGAGCTGTTTTTT
TRBJ1-6 NA TRBV27 TRBD1 CASSLSNPGGTYNSPLHF TGTGCCAGCAGTTTATCAAACCCAGGGGGCACCTATAATTCACCCCTCCACTTT
TRBJ2-1 NA TRBV5-8 TRBD2 CASRRTSGVDNEQFF TGTGCCAGCAGACGGACTAGCGGAGTTGACAATGAGCAGTTCTTC
TRBJ1-2 once TRBV5-1 NA CASSLGQENYGYTF TGCGCCAGCAGCTTGGGACAGGAGAACTATGGCTACACCTTC
TRBJ2-3 NA TRBV12-5 NA CASGLSTSTDTQYF TGTGCTAGTGGTTTGTCAACTAGCACAGATACGCAGTATTTT